This T cell receptor beta chain appears in the sequencing data of a study of beta chain features in type 1 diabetes. General study results and limits: A pattern of fewer insertions and more deletions at VDJ junctions was seen in type 1 diabetes patients. Naive, central memory and regulatory TCRB repertoires appeared more similar among patients than healthy donors. TCRB CDR3s from Type 1 diabetes patients were moderately but significantly shorter in all four CD4+ subsets.

CDR3 length: 12 residues. Trimming removed 7 bases at V and 0 bases at J, with 8 bases between. Germline CDR1 is SGDLS and CDR2 is YYNGEE. Staining for CD45RO/CCR7/CD25/CD127/CD95/CD27 allowed sorting of CD4+ naive, central memory, regulatory and stem cell-like memory cells. The purity of all sorted populations exceeded 98%. The study reverse transcribed the entire isolated RNA, so it sequenced expressed TCRB transcripts. The method was immunoSEQ multiplex PCR; TCRdb's version includes in-frame clones alone and lacks a portion of them. The sample includes around 180,000 clones, about 7.8% seen only once; the top ten take 0.94%. As to this clone: Its antigen remains unidentified.

The J gene is TRBJ2-7, the V gene TRBV9; the D gene is possibly TRBD1 (6 bases). The TCR comes from a woman aged 35 to 49 with type 1 diabetes. Sequenced material: central memory CD4+ T cells from blood. The DNA for the CDR3 is TGTGCCAGCGGGGGCAACTCCTACGAGCAGTACTTC. Its translation is CASGGNSYEQYF.